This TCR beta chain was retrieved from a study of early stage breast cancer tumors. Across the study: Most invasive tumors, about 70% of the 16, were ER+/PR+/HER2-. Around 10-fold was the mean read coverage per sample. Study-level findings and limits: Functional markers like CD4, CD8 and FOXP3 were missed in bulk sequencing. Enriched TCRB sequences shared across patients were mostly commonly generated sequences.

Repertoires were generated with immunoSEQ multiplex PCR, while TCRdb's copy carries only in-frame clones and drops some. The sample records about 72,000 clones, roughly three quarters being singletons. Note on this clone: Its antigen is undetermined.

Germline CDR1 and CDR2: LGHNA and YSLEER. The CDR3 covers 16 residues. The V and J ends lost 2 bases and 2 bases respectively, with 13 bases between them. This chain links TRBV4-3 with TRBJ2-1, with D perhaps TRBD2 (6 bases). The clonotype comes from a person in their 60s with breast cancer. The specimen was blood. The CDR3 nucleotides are TGCGCCAGCAGCCAACCAGAGACTAGTCCCTACAATGAGCAGTTCTTC. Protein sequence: CASSQPETSPYNEQFF.